These 20 T cell receptor beta chains came from one sample sequenced in a study of cytomegalovirus exposure and HLA in healthy donors. The repertoire was sequenced with immunoSEQ multiplex PCR; TCRdb's copy has only in-frame clones and lacks some. The profile shows approximately 80,000 clones, roughly 93% of them singletons. The sequenced sample consisted of PBMCs. Receptor source: a woman aged 25 to 45 in good health and CMV-seronegative.

V gene TRBV7-8 combines with J gene TRBJ1-3, with 7 nucleotides matching TRBD1. The germline V gene encodes CDR1 SGHVS and CDR2 FQNEAQ. The CDR3 extends over 14 amino acids. The trim removed 5 bases at V and 0 bases at J, leaving 1 base unmatched. The DNA of the CDR3 is TGTGCCAGCAGCGACAGGGTCTCTGGAAACACCATATATTTT. Translation gives CASSDRVSGNTIYF.

The chain joins TRBV6-5 to TRBJ1-1; D gene uncertain. V shed 4 bases and J shed 11 bases, with 17 bases lying between them. The germline V gene has CDR1 MNHEY and CDR2 SVGAGI. The CDR3 loop spans 13 amino acids. DNA of the CDR3: TGTGCCAGCAGTTCCCCCCGGGAATGGAGGGCTTTCTTT. Translating gives CASSSPREWRAFF.

For this clone: The sample has other DNA sequences that encode this CDR3 too. The V gene is TRBV7-2, the J gene TRBJ2-3; weak D call: TRBD1 (6 bases). The CDR3 extends over 14 amino acids. Germline CDR1 SGHTA, CDR2 FQGNSA. The V end lost 4 bases, the J end lost 3 bases, and 11 bases lay between the germline ends. The CDR3 spells CASSSRTATDTQYF. CDR3 DNA: TGTGCCAGCAGCTCCCGGACAGCGACAGATACGCAGTATTTT. The full variable domain, in which reference TRBV7-2 and TRBJ2-3 provide the parts outside the CDR3, is GAGVSQSPSNKVTEKGKDVELRCDPISGHTALYWYRQSLGQGLEFLIYFQGNSAPDKSGLPSDRFSAERTGGSVSTLTIQRTQQEDSAVYLCASSSRTATDTQYFGPGTRLTVL.

This clone occurred once. The V and J genes are TRBV7-9 and TRBJ1-5; TRBD1 aligns across 7 bases. The germline CDR1 and CDR2 sequences are SEHNR and FQNEAQ (reference sequence). Trimming cost V 0 bases and J 4 bases; bases outside gene matches: 3. The CDR3 has 15 amino acids. The CDR3 DNA is TGTGCCAGCAGCTTAGCTGGGACAGTGAATCAGCCCCAGCATTTT. It translates to CASSLAGTVNQPQHF.

This chain connects TRBV28 to TRBJ1-4; D unclear. Trimming shortened V by 6 bases and J by 0 bases, and 11 bases separated the two germline ends. The CDR3 extends over 15 amino acids. In germline, CDR1 is MDHEN, CDR2 SYDVKM. CDR3 in amino acids: CASSVRYATNEKLFF. As DNA, the CDR3 is TGTGCCAGCAGCGTGAGATATGCAACTAATGAAAAACTGTTTTTT. Based on the CDR3 plus reference TRBV28 and TRBJ1-4, the full variable domain is DVKVTQSSRYLVKRTGEKVFLECVQDMDHENMFWYRQDPGLGLRLIYFSYDVKMKEKGDIPEGYSVSREKKERFSLILESASTNQTSMYLCASSVRYATNEKLFFGSGTQLSVL.

The V gene is TRBV4-1, the J gene TRBJ2-1; 11 bases are a match to TRBD2. CDR1 and CDR2 (germline): MGHRA, YSYEKL. Losses at the gene ends were 2 bases for V and 3 bases for J; bases not matched to a gene: 3. The CDR3 runs to 16 residues. The CDR3 DNA follows: TGCGCCAGCAGCCAACTCGGACTAGCGGGCTACAATGAGCAGTTCTTC. Its translation is CASSQLGLAGYNEQFF.

The chain has TRBV27 and TRBJ1-2; D gene ambiguous. The length of the CDR3 is 16 residues. V shed 1 base and J shed 3 bases, with 15 bases lying between them. Germline V gene sequence: CDR1 MNHEY, CDR2 SMNVEV (reference sequence). CDR3 sequence reads: CASSLYSGRSDYGYTF. In DNA form, the CDR3 reads TGTGCCAGCAGTTTATATTCAGGCCGTTCGGACTATGGCTACACCTTC.

The chain employs TRBV28 and TRBJ2-1; TRBD1 might be the D (5 bases). Germline V lookup: CDR1 MDHEN, CDR2 SYDVKM. The CDR3 is 13 amino acids. The V end was cut by 6 bases, the J end by 0 bases, with 6 bases between. Here the CDR3 reads CASRGVSYNEQFF. In DNA, the CDR3 is TGTGCCAGCAGAGGGGTCTCCTACAATGAGCAGTTCTTC.

This chain joins TRBV4-3 and TRBJ1-1; 7 positions agree with TRBD1. The CDR3 runs to 16 residues. V shed 3 bases and J 4 bases; nucleotides not matched to a gene: 11. Germline CDR1 and CDR2: LGHNA and YSLEER. The DNA for the CDR3 is TGCGCCAGCAGCCATAATACAGGGGCCAGTGGCACTGAAGCTTTCTTT. Its translation is CASSHNTGASGTEAFF.

The chain has TRBV19 and TRBJ2-3; D is perhaps TRBD2 (7 bases). Trimming took off 6 bases at V and 4 bases at J, with 14 bases between the two ends. From germline, CDR1 is LNHDA and CDR2 SQIVND (reference sequence). The CDR3 extends over 14 amino acids. CDR3 coding DNA: TGTGCCAGTAGCCCGGGGGGCGCGGCAGATACGCAGTATTTT. Translating gives CASSPGGAADTQYF.

The chain couples TRBV27 to TRBJ2-1; 7 nucleotides match TRBD2. Germline-derived CDR1 and CDR2 are MNHEY and SMNVEV (reference sequence). CDR3 size: 15 residues. The V segment lost 1 base and the J segment 2 bases; nucleotides outside the gene matches: 2. This chain's CDR3 is CASSLLREPYNEQFF. The CDR3 DNA reads as TGTGCCAGCAGTTTATTGCGGGAGCCCTACAATGAGCAGTTCTTC.

V is TRBV5-6 and J is TRBJ2-1; D may be TRBD1 (6 bases). The germline V gene encodes CDR1 SGHDT and CDR2 YYEEEE. Trimming left V 4 bases short and J 3 bases short, with 17 bases between. The CDR3 has 16 amino acids. CDR3 loop: CASSRGTSGIYNEQFF. CDR3 nucleotide sequence: TGTGCCAGCAGCCGAGGGACAAGTGGGATCTACAATGAGCAGTTCTTC.

The V and J genes are TRBV27 and TRBJ1-1, with D hard to call. This CDR3 has 15 residues. Per germline, CDR1 MNHEY and CDR2 SMNVEV (reference sequence). Trimming cost V 7 bases and J 3 bases, with 18 bases left between them. The CDR3 reads CASKETGILDTEAFF. The CDR3 DNA is TGTGCCAGCAAGGAGACCGGGATCCTGGACACTGAAGCTTTCTTT.

The chain combines TRBV5-1 with TRBJ2-5; 9 bases are shared with TRBD2. The CDR3 covers 20 residues. CDR1 is SGHRS, CDR2 YFSETQ, per germline. The V and J ends lost 6 bases and 7 bases, in that order; junction bases with no gene match: 28. CDR3 in amino acids: CASMGIPLGGRAARSGTQYF. CDR3 sequence (DNA): TGCGCCAGCATGGGTATTCCTCTCGGCGGGAGGGCCGCTCGGAGTGGGACCCAGTACTTC.

The rearrangement uses TRBV9 and TRBJ2-7; the match to TRBD1 covers 11 bases. This CDR3 comprises 14 residues. Germline V gene lookup returns CDR1 SGDLS and CDR2 YYNGEE. With V trimmed by 3 bases and J by 4 bases, 3 bases remained unmatched. CDR3 DNA sequence: TGTGCCAGCAGCGGGACAGGGGGCATATACGAGCAGTACTTC. This translates into CASSGTGGIYEQYF.

The chain couples TRBV30 to TRBJ1-5, with D possibly being TRBD1 (5 bases). Germline CDR1 and CDR2: GTSNPN and SVGIG (reference sequence). CDR3 length equals 15 residues. Between the trimmed V and J ends, which lost 0 bases and 0 bases, there was a span of 9 bases. CDR3 sequence reads: CAWSVPGYSNQPQHF. The CDR3 DNA reads TGTGCCTGGAGTGTACCAGGGTATAGCAATCAGCCCCAGCATTTT.

V is TRBV30 and J is TRBJ1-1, with D unresolved. The CDR3 covers 12 residues. Germline V CDR1 and CDR2: GTSNPN, SVGIG (reference sequence). The V gene lost 4 bases and the J gene lost 0 bases, with 6 bases spanning the gap. CDR3 loop: CAWTALNTEAFF. CDR3 sequence (DNA): TGTGCCTGGACAGCGTTGAACACTGAAGCTTTCTTT.

This clone was observed a single time. The rearrangement links TRBV4-2 to TRBJ2-3, with D hard to call. The length of the CDR3 is 17 residues. CDR1 is LGHNA, CDR2 YNFKEQ, per germline. V lost 0 bases and J 0 bases, leaving 13 bases between the germline ends. The CDR3 sequence is CASSQEGQVTSTDTQYF. CDR3 nucleotide sequence: TGTGCCAGCAGCCAAGAGGGCCAGGTCACTAGCACAGATACGCAGTATTTT.

The V and J genes are TRBV28 and TRBJ1-1; perhaps TRBD1 as D (6 bases). This CDR3 region has 13 residues. V was clipped by 7 bases and J by 2 bases, with 11 bases between them. CDR1 MDHEN and CDR2 SYDVKM come from the germline V gene. CDR3 region: CASIIGGNTEAFF. Here the CDR3 DNA reads TGTGCCAGCATCATAGGGGGAAACACTGAAGCTTTCTTT.

The chain joins TRBV7-2 to TRBJ2-1; TRBD2 agrees at 10 bases. Germline V CDR1 and CDR2: SGHTA, FQGNSA. Trimming at V came to 5 bases and at J to 9 bases, leaving 10 bases not matched to a gene. The length of the CDR3 is 15 residues. The CDR3, as DNA: TGTGCCAGCAGCCCAGCGGGAGGGCTTGGCGGTGAGCAGTTCTTC. Its protein is CASSPAGGLGGEQFF. Complete variable domain (other parts from reference TRBV7-2 and TRBJ2-1): GAGVSQSPSNKVTEKGKDVELRCDPISGHTALYWYRQSLGQGLEFLIYFQGNSAPDKSGLPSDRFSAERTGGSVSTLTIQRTQQEDSAVYLCASSPAGGLGGEQFFGPGTRLTVL.